This T cell receptor beta chain was identified during a study of blood T cell repertoires in COVID-19. TCRdb keeps only in-frame clones here, not all; method: immunoSEQ multiplex PCR. The sample has approximately 110,000 clones, more than 80% seen once. Per the germline V gene, CDR1 is KGHSH and CDR2 is LQKENI. Trimming took off 8 bases at V and 3 bases at J, with 17 bases between the two ends. The CDR3 consists of 15 residues. The chain joins TRBV18 to TRBJ1-3; no clear D gene. The sample was peripheral blood. The TCR was taken from a woman aged 40-49 years with acute or convalescent COVID-19. The CDR3 region has the DNA TGTGCCAGCCAGATCGCCCGGGAGTATGGAAACACCATATATTTT. This sequence encodes CASQIAREYGNTIYF.